Below are 10 T cell receptor beta chains sequenced from a single sample in a study of CD8+CD57+ T cells in acquired aplastic anemia. Genomic DNA, serving as template, underwent TCR beta VDJ and CDR3 profiling. TCRdb used MiXCR to reprocess the reads, holding one entry per CDR3 protein. This table holds 35,000 to 45,000 distinct CDR3 sequences, roughly two thirds found once. Sequencing was performed on sorted CD4+, CD8+, or CD8+CD57+ T cells (not recorded which) from PBMCs. The source is a human donor in good health, serving as a control.

The chain joins TRBV7-9 to TRBJ2-7; 12 bases line up with TRBD2. Germline CDR1 SEHNR, CDR2 FQNEAQ (reference sequence). CDR3 length: 14 amino acids. V trimming: 6 bases; J trimming: 5 bases; junction bases outside the gene matches: 5. This CDR3 is CASRLAGGGNEQYF. The CDR3 bases are TGTGCCAGCAGACTAGCGGGGGGTGGCAACGAGCAGTACTTC.

This clonotype was seen ten or more times. The V gene is TRBV4-1, the J gene TRBJ2-7; possible D gene TRBD1, 5 bases. This CDR3 is 13 amino acids long. CDR1 is MGHRA, CDR2 YSYEKL, per germline. The V and J ends lost 2 bases and 4 bases respectively, with 9 bases between them. CDR3 sequence: CASSQRGLYEQYF. Written as DNA, the CDR3 is TGCGCCAGCAGCCAAAGGGGTCTTTACGAGCAGTACTTC.

The V call is TRBV19, the J call TRBJ2-3; D gene unclear. This CDR3 contains 12 residues. Germline V gene data show CDR1 as LNHDA and CDR2 as SQIVND (reference sequence). The ends were cut back, 6 bases at V and 0 bases at J, with 4 bases in the middle. CDR3 sequence (DNA): TGTGCCAGTAGCTTTAGCACAGATACGCAGTATTTT. Amino acid sequence: CASSFSTDTQYF.

The CDR3: CASSLAPTDTQYF. The CDR3 nucleotides are TGTGCCAGCAGCTTAGCCCCCACAGATACGCAGTATTTT. The genes are TRBV7-6 and TRBJ2-3; D is unclear. Germline assignment: CDR1 SGHVS and CDR2 FNYEAQ. The V end lost 0 bases, the J end lost 2 bases, and 3 bases lay between the germline ends. The CDR3 sequence is 13 residues long.

V usage is TRBV7-6 and J usage is TRBJ2-2; D is undetermined. From germline, CDR1 is SGHVS and CDR2 FNYEAQ. The CDR3 covers 13 residues. V was shortened by 1 base and J by 4 bases, with 4 bases between the two germline ends. The CDR3: CASSLGGTGELFF. For the CDR3, the DNA is TGTGCCAGCAGCTTAGGGGGCACCGGGGAGCTGTTTTTT.

This clonotype was counted at least ten times. The chain links TRBV9 to TRBJ2-1; 7 bases agree with TRBD2. The CDR3 covers 15 residues. Germline assignment: CDR1 SGDLS and CDR2 YYNGEE. The V gene end was trimmed by 3 bases and the J gene end by 0 bases; junction bases not matched to a gene: 3. CDR3 residues: CASSGGGSSYNEQFF. CDR3 sequence (DNA): TGTGCCAGCAGCGGGGGGGGGAGCTCCTACAATGAGCAGTTCTTC.

J is TRBJ1-5 and V is TRBV7-6, with 10 positions matching TRBD1. Germline CDR1 is SGHVS and CDR2 is FNYEAQ. Trimming removed 8 bases from V and 6 bases from J; junction bases left unmatched: 7. The CDR3 is 14 amino acids. The CDR3 bases are TGTGCCAGCCGGGACAGGGGTCAAGGTCAGCCCCAGCATTTT. Amino acid sequence: CASRDRGQGQPQHF.

By its share, this clonotype is hyperexpanded. The chain links TRBV12-3 or TRBV12-4 to TRBJ2-1; TRBD2 matches 11 bases. The CDR3 runs 19 residues. The V gene end was trimmed by 5 bases and the J gene end by 4 bases; junction bases not matched to a gene: 16. The CDR3, as DNA: TGTGCCAGCAGTCATAGACTAGCGGGGTACGTTTTTGTTTACAATGAGCAGTTCTTC. This translates into CASSHRLAGYVFVYNEQFF.

The chain uses TRBV15 and TRBJ1-6; the D is unclear. CDR3 length: 13 amino acids. Trimming stripped 0 bases from V and 6 bases from J, with 3 bases between. From germline, CDR1 is LNHNV and CDR2 YYDKDF (reference sequence). The CDR3 coding sequence is TGTGCCACCAGCAGAGACAGTAATTCACCCCTCCACTTT. As protein: CATSRDSNSPLHF.

V gene TRBV10-3 combines with J gene TRBJ1-1; the match to TRBD1 covers 7 bases. This CDR3 contains 13 residues. Germline loops: CDR1 ENHRY, CDR2 SYGVKD. Trimming removed 4 bases from V and 2 bases from J; junction bases left unmatched: 1. CDR3 in amino acids: CAISGTGNTEAFF. For the CDR3, the DNA is TGTGCCATCAGTGGGACAGGAAACACTGAAGCTTTCTTT.